This T cell receptor (beta chain) was observed in a study of blood T cell repertoires in COVID-19. Study information: Donors in the United States, Italy and Spain gave samples during acute or convalescent COVID-19. PBMCs, B-cell-depleted T cells, or T cells provided the cDNA or gDNA that made up the material.

Per the authors' pipeline: For nucleated cells, counts were estimated from reference gene primer amplification. Here immunoSEQ multiplex PCR was the method, and the copy in TCRdb shows in-frame clones only, minus some. The V and J calls and clone size come from that table; D and trimming were worked out from the DNA. Here the sample spans around 180,000 clones, about 85% being singletons. Germline loops: CDR1 MNHEY, CDR2 SMNVEV (reference sequence). V lost 5 bases and J lost 6; bases outside the gene matches: 11. The CDR3 is 15 amino acids. This sequence joins TRBV27 and TRBJ2-7, with 9 bases lining up with TRBD1. This receptor was identified in a woman older than 75 with acute or convalescent COVID-19. Sequencing was carried out using peripheral blood. In DNA form, the CDR3 reads TGTGCCAGCAGTACTCCTTACAGGGGGCTGGGCGAGCAGTACTTC. Translation: CASSTPYRGLGEQYF.